Presented here are 18 T cell receptor beta chains from one specimen sequenced in a study of STAT5B mutations in CD4+ large granular lymphocyte leukemia. TCRdb's table, derived via immunoSEQ multiplex PCR, lists solely in-frame clones and lacks some. This table has under 35,000 clones, approximately 81% appearing once. Material for sequencing was CD4+ T cells from blood buffy coats. These receptors came from a human donor in good health.

As DNA, the CDR3 is TGTGCCACCTCAACACCCCGCTACGAGCAGTACTTC. Its translation: CATSTPRYEQYF. This chain links TRBV14 with TRBJ2-7; D not resolved. The germline gives CDR1 SGHDN, CDR2 FVKESK. This CDR3 comprises 12 residues. Trimming pared 10 bases from V and 3 bases from J, leaving 13 bases between.

The chain combines TRBV14 with TRBJ1-3; D gene unclear. This CDR3 region has 14 residues. The ends were cut back, 3 bases at V and 7 bases at J, with 13 bases in the middle. Germline V gene data show CDR1 as SGHDN and CDR2 as FVKESK. Written as DNA, the CDR3 is TGTGCCAGCAGCCACACCGCTGCGGTGAACACCATATATTTT. Translated, it gives CASSHTAAVNTIYF. The full variable domain, in which reference TRBV14 and TRBJ1-3 provide the parts outside the CDR3, is EAGVTQFPSHSVIEKGQTVTLRCDPISGHDNLYWYRRVMGKEIKFLLHFVKESKQDESGMPNNRFLAERTGGTYSTLKVQPAELEDSGVYFCASSHTAAVNTIYFGEGSWLTVV.

The chain joins TRBV2 to TRBJ1-1; D is perhaps TRBD1 (5 bases). With 7 bases removed from V and 6 bases from J, the gap between germline ends came to 15 bases. The CDR3 length is 13 residues. Germline CDR1 reads SNHLY; CDR2 reads FYNNEI. CDR3 amino acids: CASNIREHAEAFF. The CDR3 nucleotides are TGTGCCAGCAACATCAGGGAGCACGCTGAAGCTTTCTTT.

The chain carries TRBV29-1 and TRBJ2-1; TRBD2 agrees at 13 bases. With V trimmed by 8 bases and J by 2 bases, 3 bases remained unmatched. There are 14 residues in the CDR3. Germline CDR1 reads SQVTM; CDR2 reads ANQGSEA. CDR3 amino acids: CSSGLAGPYNEQFF. The CDR3 coding sequence is TGCAGCTCGGGACTAGCGGGACCCTACAATGAGCAGTTCTTC.

The chain couples TRBV29-1 to TRBJ2-1; 13 nucleotides match TRBD2. V dropped 7 bases and J dropped 9; count of bases not matched to a gene: 3. The CDR3 consists of 12 residues. The germline gives CDR1 SQVTM, CDR2 ANQGSEA. Written as DNA, the CDR3 is TGCAGCGGGACTAGCGGGAGACTTGAGCAGTTCTTC. It codes for CSGTSGRLEQFF.

V usage is TRBV11-3 and J usage is TRBJ1-2, with a possible D match to TRBD1 (5 bases). The CDR3 is made up of 15 amino acids. Trimming cost V 8 bases and J 0 bases, with 16 bases left between them. Germline CDR1 reads SGHNT; CDR2 reads YENEEA. In nucleotides, the CDR3 is TGTGCCAGCGGTCAGGGCATCACAACTAACTATGGCTACACCTTC. Protein sequence: CASGQGITTNYGYTF.

The rearrangement uses TRBV9 and TRBJ2-1; 8 bases fit TRBD2. The length of the CDR3 is 17 residues. V shed 4 bases, J shed 7 bases, and the junction held 16 bases outside the gene matches. Germline V gives CDR1 SGDLS, CDR2 YYNGEE. CDR3 amino acids: CASSQETSVTKKNEQFF. DNA for the CDR3: TGTGCCAGCAGCCAAGAGACTAGCGTTACGAAGAAGAATGAGCAGTTCTTC. Full variable domain (outside the CDR3, taken from reference TRBV9 and TRBJ2-1): DSGVTQTPKHLITATGQRVTLRCSPRSGDLSVYWYQQSLDQGLQFLIQYYNGEERAKGNILERFSAQQFPDLHSELNLSSLELGDSALYFCASSQETSVTKKNEQFFGPGTRLTVL.

The J gene is TRBJ1-2, the V gene TRBV28; tentatively, D is TRBD1 (6 bases). The CDR3 is 14 residues long. Germline V gives CDR1 MDHEN, CDR2 SYDVKM. V lost 6 bases to trimming and J lost 8 bases, with 19 bases between them. The CDR3 sequence: CASSRRGGSRGYTF. The CDR3 coding sequence is TGTGCCAGCAGCCGAAGGGGGGGCAGTCGGGGCTACACCTTC.

The genes are TRBV11-1 and TRBJ2-1, with D possibly being TRBD1 (5 bases). Germline CDR1 and CDR2: SGHAT and FQDESV (reference sequence). CDR3 length equals 16 residues. V lost 5 bases and J lost 0, with 14 bases in between. For the CDR3, the DNA is TGTGCCAGCAGCAGCCGCGACAGAGGCTCCTACAATGAGCAGTTCTTC. It encodes CASSSRDRGSYNEQFF. Based on the CDR3 plus reference TRBV11-1 and TRBJ2-1, the full variable domain is EAEVAQSPRYKITEKSQAVAFWCDPISGHATLYWYRQILGQGPELLVQFQDESVVDDSQLPKDRFSAERLKGVDSTLKIQPAELGDSAMYLCASSSRDRGSYNEQFFGPGTRLTVL.

The chain has TRBV11-3 and TRBJ2-1; D is perhaps TRBD2 (6 bases). The V and J ends lost 1 base and 4 bases respectively, with 11 bases between them. The CDR3 length is 15 residues. CDR1 is SGHNT and CDR2 is YENEEA in the germline V gene. CDR3 sequence: CASSLGRGEYNEQFF. CDR3 bases: TGTGCCAGCAGCTTAGGGCGGGGAGAATACAATGAGCAGTTCTTC.

The V and J genes are TRBV5-4 and TRBJ2-1, with 9 bases aligning to TRBD2. Germline V lookup: CDR1 SGHNT, CDR2 YYREEE (reference sequence). V lost 0 bases, J lost 12 bases, and 4 bases stayed unmatched. The CDR3 has 13 amino acids. The CDR3 protein is CASSLAAGGRQFF. Here the CDR3 DNA reads TGTGCCAGCAGCTTGGCGGCGGGGGGGAGGCAGTTCTTC.

In this sample, this clone turned up a few times. The genes are TRBV29-1 and TRBJ1-1; no clear D. This CDR3 is built from 13 residues. The germline V gene has CDR1 SQVTM and CDR2 ANQGSEA. The V and J ends lost 7 bases and 1 base respectively, with 13 bases between them. The CDR3 sequence is CSGATDGNTEAFF. The CDR3 nucleotides are TGCAGCGGTGCGACGGACGGGAACACTGAAGCTTTCTTT.

This clone came up a few times. V usage is TRBV28 and J usage is TRBJ1-4; 7 positions agree with TRBD1. CDR3 length: 15 amino acids. Germline CDR1 and CDR2: MDHEN and SYDVKM. Trimming cost V 5 bases and J 5 bases; bases outside gene matches: 8. The CDR3 sequence: CASSPQGSGNEKLFF. The CDR3 bases are TGTGCCAGCAGTCCACAGGGGTCGGGAAATGAAAAACTGTTTTTT.

This chain connects TRBV19 to TRBJ2-7, with no clear D. The germline CDR1 and CDR2 sequences are LNHDA and SQIVND (reference sequence). Trimming took 0 bases from V and 3 from J, leaving 9 bases between them. The length of the CDR3 is 14 residues. CDR3 protein: CASSIDRSSYEQYF. The CDR3 DNA follows: TGTGCCAGTAGTATAGATAGGAGCAGCTACGAGCAGTACTTC.

Worth noting for this clone: The junction departs from the called germline gene at one end, perhaps through a read error. The CDR3 nucleotides read TGTGCTAGCAGCTTAGGACTAGCGGGAGAAGATACGCAGTATTTT. Its protein is CASSLGLAGEDTQYF. The genes are TRBV7-7 and TRBJ2-3; 13 bases line up with TRBD2. The CDR3 has 15 amino acids. Germline CDR1 and CDR2: SSHAT and FNYEAQ (reference sequence).

The CDR3 bases are TGCGCCAGCAGCCAGAAACAGGGCAACCAGGCGGATACGCAGTATTTT. Protein sequence: CASSQKQGNQADTQYF. V gene TRBV5-1 combines with J gene TRBJ2-3; D perhaps matches TRBD1 (6 bases). This CDR3 region has 16 residues. Per germline, CDR1 SGHRS and CDR2 YFSETQ. V was shortened by 4 bases and J by 6 bases, with 21 bases between the two germline ends.

The V call is TRBV27, the J call TRBJ2-5; 7 bases are shared with TRBD2. V lost 0 bases and J lost 5; bases outside the gene matches: 9. This CDR3 has 16 residues. CDR1 is MNHEY, CDR2 SMNVEV, per germline (reference sequence). This CDR3 is CASSLSWGEGRETQYF. The DNA of the CDR3 is TGTGCCAGCAGTTTATCATGGGGGGAGGGCAGGGAGACCCAGTACTTC.

The J gene is TRBJ2-1, the V gene TRBV19; TRBD2 is a possible D gene (5 bases). The CDR3 extends over 18 amino acids. The germline gives CDR1 LNHDA, CDR2 SQIVND (reference sequence). Trimming pared 0 bases from V and 0 bases from J, leaving 15 bases between. CDR3 residues: CASSIDTWAGLSYNEQFF. CDR3 nucleotides: TGTGCCAGTAGTATAGACACGTGGGCAGGACTCTCCTACAATGAGCAGTTCTTC.